This entry lists 21 T cell receptor beta chains sequenced from one sample in a study of shared clonotypes between healthy human individuals. Profiled with immunoSEQ multiplex PCR; TCRdb holds only in-frame clones, not every one. The repertoire includes about 2 million clones, 85% to 95% of them detected once, and 1% to 1.5% sits in the top ten. Terminally differentiated effector memory CD45RA+ cells were excluded by CCR7 positive selection of CD45RO-negative cells. Material: naive CD8+ T cells sorted from blood. The source is a young man in good health.

The chain uses TRBV7-9 and TRBJ1-1; TRBD1 agrees at 7 bases. The germline V gene has CDR1 SEHNR and CDR2 FQNEAQ (reference sequence). Trimming took 6 bases from V and 0 from J; bases not matched to a gene: 7. The CDR3 totals 15 residues. This CDR3 reads CASREAGGLNTEAFF. In DNA form, the CDR3 reads TGTGCCAGCAGGGAGGCAGGGGGTTTGAACACTGAAGCTTTCTTT.

The gene calls are TRBV7-9 and TRBJ2-7; 7 positions agree with TRBD2. The CDR3 length is 15 residues. Germline lookup yields CDR1 SEHNR and CDR2 FQNEAQ (reference sequence). The trim removed 1 base at V and 3 bases at J, leaving 6 bases unmatched. The CDR3 bases are TGTGCCAGCAGCTTAGTGTGGGCTAGCGGCTACGAGCAGTACTTC. This gives the protein CASSLVWASGYEQYF.

The rearrangement links TRBV2 to TRBJ2-1; D perhaps matches TRBD2 (5 bases). Trimming cost V 8 bases and J 2 bases, with 13 bases left between them. The CDR3 loop spans 14 amino acids. The germline gives CDR1 SNHLY, CDR2 FYNNEI. The CDR3 is CASFEGRTYNEQFF. CDR3 DNA sequence: TGTGCCAGCTTCGAGGGAAGAACCTACAATGAGCAGTTCTTC. Using reference TRBV2 and TRBJ2-1 for the parts outside the CDR3, the full variable domain is EPEVTQTPSHQVTQMGQEVILRCVPISNHLYFYWYRQILGQKVEFLVSFYNNEISEKSEIFDDQFSVERPDGSNFTLKIRSTKLEDSAMYFCASFEGRTYNEQFFGPGTRLTVL.

On this clone itself: The sample carries other DNA sequences with the same CDR3. The rearrangement links TRBV11-2 to TRBJ2-3; no clear D gene. The CDR3 has 12 amino acids. Germline V gene data show CDR1 as SGHAT and CDR2 as FQNNGV. Trimming took off 1 base at V and 6 bases at J, with 5 bases between the two ends. Here the CDR3 DNA reads TGTGCCAGCAGCTTAGGCCGGGATACGCAGTATTTT. Translating it yields CASSLGRDTQYF. The complete variable domain, with remaining parts taken from reference TRBV11-2 and TRBJ2-3, reads EAGVAQSPRYKIIEKRQSVAFWCNPISGHATLYWYQQILGQGPKLLIQFQNNGVVDDSQLPKDRFSAERLKGVDSTLKIQPAKLEDSAVYLCASSLGRDTQYFGPGTRLTVL.

J is TRBJ2-3 and V is TRBV5-1, with 9 bases identical to TRBD2. The CDR3 extends over 12 amino acids. In germline, CDR1 is SGHRS, CDR2 YFSETQ. V lost 4 bases, J lost 14 bases, and 8 bases stayed unmatched. CDR3 sequence (DNA): TGCGCCAGCAGCCAGGGACTAGCTTCTCGGTATTTT. It yields the protein CASSQGLASRYF.

The genes are TRBV7-9 and TRBJ2-2, with a weak D call TRBD2 (6 bases). Germline V gives CDR1 SEHNR, CDR2 FQNEAQ (reference sequence). There are 16 residues in the CDR3. V was clipped by 5 bases and J by 7 bases, with 20 bases between them. CDR3 DNA: TGTGCCAGCAGCCGTGATACGGGGGAAAGTAACGGGGAGCTGTTTTTT. Protein sequence: CASSRDTGESNGELFF.

The rearrangement links TRBV9 to TRBJ2-7; TRBD1 aligns across 8 bases. This CDR3 region has 16 residues. CDR1 and CDR2 (germline): SGDLS, YYNGEE. Losses at the gene ends were 5 bases for V and 1 base for J; bases not matched to a gene: 11. The CDR3 DNA is TGTGCCAGCAGTGAGGGGACAGGTCCACTATCCTACGAGCAGTACTTC. Amino acids: CASSEGTGPLSYEQYF.

The chain uses TRBV21-1 and TRBJ1-2; the table's TRBD1 call for D was not verified on the DNA. TRBV21-1 constitutes a pseudogene. This CDR3 is built from 17 residues. CDR3 amino acids: CASSKDHRVSGIFGYTF. CDR3 sequence (DNA): TGTGCCAGCAGCAAAGACCACAGGGTTTCGGGTATCTTCGGCTACACCTTC.

For this clone: The same CDR3 is also encoded by other DNA sequences in this sample. Written as DNA, the CDR3 is TGTGCCAGCAGCTTACGGGACAGTTACAATGAGCAGTTCTTC. Protein: CASSLRDSYNEQFF. The chain carries TRBV7-3 and TRBJ2-1; TRBD1 aligns across 7 bases. Per germline, CDR1 SGHTA and CDR2 FQGTGA. The CDR3 has 14 residues. Trimming removed 2 bases from V and 4 bases from J; junction bases left unmatched: 2. Full variable domain (rest looked up from reference TRBV7-3 and TRBJ2-1): GAGVSQTPSNKVTEKGKYVELRCDPISGHTALYWYRQSLGQGPEFLIYFQGTGAADDSGLPNDRFFAVRPEGSVSTLKIQRTERGDSAVYLCASSLRDSYNEQFFGPGTRLTVL.

The chain combines TRBV6-5 with TRBJ1-4, with a tentative D call TRBD1 (6 bases). This CDR3 has 13 residues. The germline gives CDR1 MNHEY, CDR2 SVGAGI. Between the trimmed V and J ends, which lost 7 bases and 7 bases, there was a span of 13 bases. CDR3 DNA: TGTGCCAGCAAACAGGGAGGGAGTGAAAAACTGTTTTTT. Its translation is CASKQGGSEKLFF.

Note on this clone: This sample also contains other DNA sequences that code for the same CDR3. The chain links TRBV7-9 to TRBJ2-7, with TRBD2 matching over 10 bases. The germline V gene has CDR1 SEHNR and CDR2 FQNEAQ (reference sequence). Trimming at V came to 6 bases and at J to 2 bases, leaving 4 bases not matched to a gene. There are 14 residues in the CDR3. DNA for the CDR3: TGTGCCAGCAGTAGTAGCGGGGGGACCTACGAGCAGTACTTC. Protein sequence: CASSSSGGTYEQYF. Based on the CDR3 plus reference TRBV7-9 and TRBJ2-7, the full variable domain is DTGVSQNPRHKITKRGQNVTFRCDPISEHNRLYWYRQTLGQGPEFLTYFQNEAQLEKSRLLSDRFSAERPKGSFSTLEIQRTEQGDSAMYLCASSSSGGTYEQYFGPGTRLTVT.

The chain has TRBV9 and TRBJ1-2; D call uncertain. Germline V gene lookup returns CDR1 SGDLS and CDR2 YYNGEE. Trimming left V 4 bases short and J 5 bases short, with 18 bases between. CDR3 size: 15 residues. Here the CDR3 reads CASSPTSGSRYGYTF. CDR3 nucleotides: TGTGCCAGCAGCCCAACCTCCGGGAGTAGGTATGGCTACACCTTC.

In its sample, this clone was seen once. Other DNA variants within this sample encode the same CDR3. This rearrangement joins TRBV29-1 to TRBJ2-7, with 7 bases fitting TRBD1. Germline V lookup: CDR1 SQVTM, CDR2 ANQGSEA. The CDR3 is 12 amino acids. V was clipped by 6 bases and J by 3 bases; unmatched bases: 5. The CDR3 nucleotides are TGCAGCGTCGGGGACAGTTACTACGAGCAGTACTTC. Translating it yields CSVGDSYYEQYF.

V is TRBV5-6 and J is TRBJ2-7; unclear D gene. Germline loops: CDR1 SGHDT, CDR2 YYEEEE. Trimming pared 0 bases from V and 5 bases from J, leaving 6 bases between. The CDR3 spans 12 residues. Here the CDR3 DNA reads TGTGCCAGCAGCTTGGGGTCTGACGAGCAGTACTTC. It codes for CASSLGSDEQYF.

The V call is TRBV7-6, the J call TRBJ2-7; D not resolved. The V and J ends lost 3 bases and 4 bases respectively, with 13 bases between them. The CDR3 is 14 residues long. Germline CDR1 SGHVS, CDR2 FNYEAQ. This chain's CDR3 is CASSFGSGLYEQYF. CDR3 nucleotide sequence: TGTGCCAGCAGCTTCGGGTCGGGTTTGTACGAGCAGTACTTC. Looking up the rest from reference TRBV7-6 and TRBJ2-7 gives the full variable domain: GAGVSQSPRYKVTKRGQDVALRCDPISGHVSLYWYRQALGQGPEFLTYFNYEAQQDKSGLPNDRFSAERPEGSISTLTIQRTEQRDSAMYRCASSFGSGLYEQYFGPGTRLTVT.

With respect to this clone: Distinct nucleotide sequences in the sample also encode this CDR3. The chain combines TRBV9 with TRBJ1-1; a possible D gene is TRBD1 (5 bases). The CDR3 sequence is 13 residues long. Trimming took off 3 bases at V and 4 bases at J, with 10 bases between the two ends. Germline CDR1 reads SGDLS; CDR2 reads YYNGEE. The CDR3 protein is CASSGSGGTEAFF. In DNA, the CDR3 is TGTGCCAGCAGCGGATCGGGGGGCACTGAAGCTTTCTTT.

The chain couples TRBV7-8 to TRBJ1-5; D perhaps matches TRBD1 (6 bases). There are 15 residues in the CDR3. Per germline, CDR1 SGHVS and CDR2 FQNEAQ. V was pared by 3 bases and J by 1 base, with 10 bases between. In DNA form, the CDR3 reads TGTGCCAGCAGCTTTGGACAGTGGAGCAATCAGCCCCAGCATTTT. This encodes CASSFGQWSNQPQHF.

The CDR3 loop is CASSLLGGANQPQHF. CDR3 DNA sequence: TGTGCCAGCAGTTTATTAGGAGGGGCAAATCAGCCCCAGCATTTT. V and J are TRBV27 and TRBJ1-5; tentatively, D is TRBD1 (5 bases). Germline CDR1 is MNHEY and CDR2 is SMNVEV (reference sequence). The CDR3 extends over 15 amino acids. The V gene lost 1 base and the J gene lost 4 bases, with 11 bases spanning the gap.

The rearrangement links TRBV5-4 to TRBJ2-1; no firm D call. V dropped 2 bases and J dropped 2 bases, with 8 bases sitting between them. Germline loops: CDR1 SGHNT, CDR2 YYREEE (reference sequence). CDR3 size: 14 residues. CDR3 protein: CASSFTYPYNEQFF. DNA of the CDR3: TGTGCCAGCAGCTTCACTTATCCCTACAATGAGCAGTTCTTC.

Only one count was recorded for this clone. The chain is built from TRBV30 and TRBJ2-1; the match to TRBD1 covers 11 bases. Unmatched junction bases numbered 7, after V lost 3 bases and J lost 9 bases. Germline loops: CDR1 GTSNPN, CDR2 SVGIG (reference sequence). The CDR3 is 14 residues long. The CDR3 is CAWSHGQGAGEQFF. Here the CDR3 DNA reads TGTGCCTGGAGCCATGGACAGGGGGCGGGTGAGCAGTTCTTC. Based on the CDR3 plus reference TRBV30 and TRBJ2-1, the full variable domain is SQTIHQWPATLVQPVGSPLSLECTVEGTSNPNLYWYRQAAGRGLQLLFYSVGIGQISSEVPQNLSASRPQDRQFILSSKKLLLSDSGFYLCAWSHGQGAGEQFFGPGTRLTVL.

The genes are TRBV7-9 and TRBJ1-2; 7 bases align to TRBD1. The germline CDR1 and CDR2 sequences are SEHNR and FQNEAQ (reference sequence). The CDR3 is 13 residues long. The ends lost 4 bases at V and 7 bases at J; junction bases unmatched: 6. CDR3 in DNA: TGTGCCAGCAGCTCAACAGGGGCGGGTGGCTACACCTTC. It specifies CASSSTGAGGYTF.